The 7 T cell receptor beta chains given below trace back to one sample, sequenced in a study of cytomegalovirus exposure and HLA in healthy donors. Clones were sequenced by immunoSEQ multiplex PCR, and TCRdb holds only the in-frame ones, with some missing. The sample has some 150,000 clones, 80% to 90% seen once. The sequencing sample was made of PBMCs. The receptors were gathered from a woman aged 25-40 years in good health and CMV-seronegative.

The chain uses TRBV27 and TRBJ1-5; D is perhaps TRBD1 (6 bases). The V end lost 6 bases, the J end lost 7 bases, and 22 bases lay between the germline ends. Germline V gene data show CDR1 as MNHEY and CDR2 as SMNVEV (reference sequence). The CDR3 totals 16 residues. In DNA, the CDR3 is TGTGCCAGCAGCCCAAAGTCCAGGGGACATCGACAGCCCCAGCATTTT. Its translation is CASSPKSRGHRQPQHF.

The chain is built from TRBV7-6 and TRBJ2-7; tentative D call: TRBD2 (5 bases). Trimming took off 5 bases at V and 3 bases at J, with 20 bases between the two ends. Germline V CDR1 and CDR2: SGHVS, FNYEAQ. This CDR3 spans 16 amino acids. The CDR3 nucleotides read TGTGCCAGCAGCGAATACCCACCGCGGGCAGACTACGAGCAGTACTTC. Encoded protein: CASSEYPPRADYEQYF.

The chain recombines TRBV7-9 with TRBJ1-2; 8 bases align to TRBD1. In germline, CDR1 is SEHNR, CDR2 FQNEAQ (reference sequence). With V trimmed by 6 bases and J by 6 bases, 12 bases remained unmatched. CDR3 length: 15 amino acids. CDR3 DNA sequence: TGTGCCAGCAGTTTCCCGGGACAGGTGATCGATGGCTACACCTTC. Its translation is CASSFPGQVIDGYTF.

The chain employs TRBV21-1 and TRBJ1-1. TRBV21-1 is reported as a pseudogene. The length of the CDR3 is 16 residues. The CDR3 coding sequence is TGTGCCAGCAGCAAAGCGCGGGGAGGGGGGTACACTGAAGCTTTCTTT. Protein product: CASSKARGGGYTEAFF.

V is TRBV15 and J is TRBJ2-2; 9 nucleotides match TRBD1. The ends lost 1 base at V and 4 bases at J; junction bases unmatched: 1. This CDR3 has 15 amino acids. Germline V CDR1 and CDR2: LNHNV, YYDKDF (reference sequence). CDR3 amino acids: CATSRGQGGTGELFF. The CDR3 nucleotides are TGTGCCACCAGCAGAGGACAGGGGGGCACCGGGGAGCTGTTTTTT.

The chain employs TRBV4-1 and TRBJ1-5, with 9 bases lining up with TRBD1. The ends lost 1 base at V and 3 bases at J; junction bases unmatched: 7. The germline V gene has CDR1 MGHRA and CDR2 YSYEKL. This CDR3 contains 17 residues. CDR3 bases: TGCGCCAGCAGCCAAGTGGCGGGACAGGGACTCAATCAGCCCCAGCATTTT. It yields the protein CASSQVAGQGLNQPQHF.

The rearrangement joins TRBV5-1 to TRBJ1-1, with a tentative D call TRBD1 (6 bases). CDR3 length: 14 amino acids. V lost 3 bases to trimming and J lost 2 bases, with 11 bases between them. Germline V gene data show CDR1 as SGHRS and CDR2 as YFSETQ. Written as DNA, the CDR3 is TGCGCCAGCAGCTATCGGGACAACAACACTGAAGCTTTCTTT. The encoded protein is CASSYRDNNTEAFF.